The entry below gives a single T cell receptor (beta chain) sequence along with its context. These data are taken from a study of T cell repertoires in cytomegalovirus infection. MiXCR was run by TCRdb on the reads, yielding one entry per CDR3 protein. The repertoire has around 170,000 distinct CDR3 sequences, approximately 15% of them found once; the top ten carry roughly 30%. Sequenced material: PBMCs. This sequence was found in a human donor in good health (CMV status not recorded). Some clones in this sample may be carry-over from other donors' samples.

The CDR3 is CASSPGRALNGYTF. The CDR3 nucleotides are TGTGCCAGCTCACCAGGGAGGGCGTTAAATGGCTACACCTTC. The chain employs TRBV18 and TRBJ1-2; D gene uncertain. Trimming left V 2 bases short and J 6 bases short, with 13 bases between. The germline V gene has CDR1 KGHSH and CDR2 LQKENI. The CDR3 has 14 residues. Full variable domain (outside the CDR3, taken from reference TRBV18 and TRBJ1-2): NAGVMQNPRHLVRRRGQEARLRCSPMKGHSHVYWYRQLPEEGLKFMVYLQKENIIDESGMPKERFSAEFPKEGPSILRIQQVVRGDSAAYFCASSPGRALNGYTFGSGTRLTVV.